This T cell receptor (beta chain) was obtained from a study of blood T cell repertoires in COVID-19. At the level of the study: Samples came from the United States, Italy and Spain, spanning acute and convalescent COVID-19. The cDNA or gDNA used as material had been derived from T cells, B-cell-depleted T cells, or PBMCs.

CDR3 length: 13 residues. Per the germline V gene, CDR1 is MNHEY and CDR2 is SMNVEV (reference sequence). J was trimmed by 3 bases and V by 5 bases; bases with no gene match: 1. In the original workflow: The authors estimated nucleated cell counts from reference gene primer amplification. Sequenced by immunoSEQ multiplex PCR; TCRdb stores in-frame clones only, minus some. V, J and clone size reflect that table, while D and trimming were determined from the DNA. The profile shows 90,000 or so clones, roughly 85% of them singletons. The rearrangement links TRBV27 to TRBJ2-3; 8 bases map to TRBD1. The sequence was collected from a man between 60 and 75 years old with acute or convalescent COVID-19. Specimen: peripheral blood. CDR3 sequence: CASSRQGTDTQYF. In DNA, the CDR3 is TGTGCCAGCAGTCGACAGGGGACAGATACGCAGTATTTT.